Below, 28 T cell receptor beta chains from the same sample are listed, as sequenced in a study of T cell responses to AZD1222 COVID-19 vaccine. The repertoire was sequenced with immunoSEQ multiplex PCR; TCRdb's copy has only in-frame clones and lacks some. Here the sample spans 140,000 or so clones, 85% to 90% being singletons. Sequenced material: peripheral blood, taken on day 0 of AZD1222 vaccination. Receptor source: an adult in good health.

In this sample, this clone turned up once. The rearrangement links TRBV7-9 to TRBJ1-2, with D uncertain. Germline-derived CDR1 and CDR2 are SEHNR and FQNEAQ (reference sequence). The CDR3 length is 11 residues. V gave up 5 bases and J gave up 3 bases, with 4 bases separating them. CDR3 sequence reads: CASSGYYGYTF. CDR3 nucleotides: TGTGCCAGCAGCGGGTACTATGGCTACACCTTC.

This rearrangement joins TRBV7-9 to TRBJ2-1; 13 nucleotides line up with TRBD2. The CDR3 extends over 14 amino acids. The J segment lost 7 bases and the V segment lost 7 bases, leaving 4 bases of the junction unmatched. CDR1 is SEHNR, CDR2 FQNEAQ, per germline (reference sequence). CDR3: CASTLAGGRNEQFF. The CDR3 nucleotides read TGTGCCAGCACACTAGCGGGAGGGCGAAATGAGCAGTTCTTC.

The V and J genes are TRBV24-1 and TRBJ2-3, with 9 bases aligning to TRBD2. Trimming cost V 3 bases and J 6 bases; bases outside gene matches: 12. Per germline, CDR1 KGHDR and CDR2 SFDVKD. The CDR3 is 17 amino acids. The CDR3 DNA follows: TGTGCCACCAGTGATCAAAAAGCGGGAGGCCTCGCGGATACGCAGTATTTT. Translation gives CATSDQKAGGLADTQYF.

This clone was seen a single time. The chain links TRBV11-3 to TRBJ2-5; weak D call: TRBD1 (5 bases). Per the germline V gene, CDR1 is SGHNT and CDR2 is YENEEA. The CDR3 extends over 13 amino acids. V lost 2 bases, J lost 3 bases, and 7 bases lay in between. DNA for the CDR3: TGTGCCAGCAGCTTATTCAGGGAAGAGACCCAGTACTTC. Its protein is CASSLFREETQYF.

This rearrangement joins TRBV15 to TRBJ1-1, with D unclear. From germline, CDR1 is LNHNV and CDR2 YYDKDF (reference sequence). This CDR3 is 12 amino acids long. V was clipped by 0 bases and J by 5 bases, with 4 bases between them. DNA for the CDR3: TGTGCCACCAGCAGAGATCGTACTGAAGCTTTCTTT. Its translation: CATSRDRTEAFF.

This clone was recorded once. V usage is TRBV3-1 (or the pseudogene TRBV3-2) and J usage is TRBJ1-2; D gene unclear. Trimming took off 0 bases at V and 5 bases at J, with 10 bases between the two ends. CDR3 length: 14 residues. The V gene's germline CDR1 is LGHDT and CDR2 YNNKEL (reference sequence). The CDR3 loop reads CASSQDRRQYGYTF. The DNA for the CDR3 is TGTGCCAGCAGCCAAGATCGGCGGCAGTATGGCTACACCTTC.

The rearrangement uses TRBV3-1 (or the pseudogene TRBV3-2) and TRBJ2-7, with D uncertain. The CDR3 is 13 residues long. Germline assignment: CDR1 LGHDT and CDR2 YNNKEL (reference sequence). V shed 1 base and J shed 12 bases, with 16 bases lying between them. The CDR3 DNA sequence: TGTGCCAGCAGCCAAGCCGCATCGCCCCCCGCGTACTTC. Its translation: CASSQAASPPAYF.

J is TRBJ1-5 and V is TRBV6-5; the D is unclear. The CDR3 consists of 13 residues. The V end was cut by 11 bases, the J end by 7 bases, with 18 bases between. In germline, CDR1 is MNHEY, CDR2 SVGAGI. The chain's CDR3 is CAHSTRVNQPQHF. DNA of the CDR3: TGTGCCCACTCGACAAGAGTAAACCAGCCCCAGCATTTT.

The chain is built from TRBV14 and TRBJ1-3; D is ambiguous. V was trimmed by 1 base and J by 0 bases, leaving 10 bases between them. Germline assignment: CDR1 SGHDN and CDR2 FVKESK. The CDR3 sequence is 16 residues long. As DNA, the CDR3 is TGTGCCAGCAGCCAAGTTTCGAAGGGCTCTGGAAACACCATATATTTT. This codes for CASSQVSKGSGNTIYF. Full variable domain (missing parts from reference TRBV14 and TRBJ1-3): EAGVTQFPSHSVIEKGQTVTLRCDPISGHDNLYWYRRVMGKEIKFLLHFVKESKQDESGMPNNRFLAERTGGTYSTLKVQPAELEDSGVYFCASSQVSKGSGNTIYFGEGSWLTVV.

The V and J genes are TRBV18 and TRBJ2-7; possibly TRBD1 for D (6 bases). CDR1 is KGHSH and CDR2 is LQKENI in the germline V gene. The CDR3 contains 14 residues. Trimming left V 4 bases short and J 5 bases short, with 15 bases between. The CDR3 spells CASSLGAVKDEQYF. The CDR3 region has the DNA TGTGCCAGCTCACTGGGGGCGGTTAAGGACGAGCAGTACTTC.

The CDR3, as DNA: TGTGCCAGCAGTCCTCTGAGGTGGCCCCAGCATTTT. It encodes CASSPLRWPQHF. The V and J genes are TRBV28 and TRBJ1-5; D call uncertain. This CDR3 is built from 12 residues. Germline V lookup: CDR1 MDHEN, CDR2 SYDVKM. Trimming took 5 bases from V and 9 from J, leaving 11 bases between them.

This chain's CDR3 is CASRGPGLQPQHF. CDR3 DNA sequence: TGTGCCAGCAGGGGTCCGGGTTTACAGCCCCAGCATTTT. The chain has TRBV2 and TRBJ1-5; D is unclear. CDR1 and CDR2 (germline): SNHLY, FYNNEI. This CDR3 region has 13 residues. Trimming left V 6 bases short and J 7 bases short, with 13 bases between. The entire variable domain, with the rest obtained from reference TRBV2 and TRBJ1-5, is as follows: EPEVTQTPSHQVTQMGQEVILRCVPISNHLYFYWYRQILGQKVEFLVSFYNNEISEKSEIFDDQFSVERPDGSNFTLKIRSTKLEDSAMYFCASRGPGLQPQHFGDGTRLSIL.

This clone occurred a few times. The gene calls are TRBV25-1 and TRBJ1-1; D uncertain. Trimming left V 4 bases short and J 3 bases short, with 9 bases between. Germline CDR1 is MGHDK and CDR2 is SYGVNS. The CDR3 totals 13 residues. This CDR3 is CASSALEYTEAFF. As DNA, the CDR3 is TGTGCCAGCAGTGCCCTCGAATACACTGAAGCTTTCTTT.

The chain couples TRBV14 to TRBJ2-6; 7 bases align to TRBD1. Germline V gene data show CDR1 as SGHDN and CDR2 as FVKESK. The CDR3 sequence is 19 residues long. With 2 bases clipped from V and 0 bases from J, the junction kept 10 bases outside the gene matches. The CDR3: CASSQRDSAFLSGANVLTF. CDR3 in DNA: TGTGCCAGCAGCCAAAGGGACAGCGCCTTCCTCTCTGGGGCCAACGTCCTGACTTTC.

The rearrangement links TRBV6-5 to TRBJ1-5; D remains ambiguous. Germline CDR1 reads MNHEY; CDR2 reads SVGAGI. The CDR3 length is 15 residues. Trimming took 6 bases from V and 0 from J, leaving 12 bases between them. The CDR3 here is CASRLGGSSNQPQHF. As DNA, the CDR3 is TGTGCCAGCAGATTGGGAGGCTCTAGCAATCAGCCCCAGCATTTT.

Only one count was recorded for this clone. The chain employs TRBV11-3 and TRBJ2-2, with 14 nucleotides matching TRBD2. The ends lost 0 bases at V and 4 bases at J; junction bases unmatched: 4. The CDR3 spans 18 residues. The germline CDR1 and CDR2 sequences are SGHNT and YENEEA. In DNA, the CDR3 is TGTGCCAGCAGCTTAGAGGCGGGACTAGCGGGAGTCACCGGGGAGCTGTTTTTT. This codes for CASSLEAGLAGVTGELFF.

The rearrangement uses TRBV18 and TRBJ1-6; D may be TRBD1 (6 bases). Germline lookup yields CDR1 KGHSH and CDR2 LQKENI. The CDR3 runs 16 residues. V gave up 3 bases and J gave up 0 bases, with 9 bases separating them. The CDR3: CASSPRGFSYNSPLHF. The CDR3 region has the DNA TGTGCCAGCTCACCGAGGGGGTTCTCCTATAATTCACCCCTCCACTTT.

Worth noting for this clone: The same CDR3 can be traced to other DNA sequences in this sample. This chain connects TRBV10-3 to TRBJ2-7; D unclear. The germline V and J ends were trimmed by 0 bases and 3 bases, with 6 bases remaining between them. Germline values: CDR1 ENHRY, CDR2 SYGVKD. This CDR3 region has 13 residues. The CDR3 sequence: CAISESTDYEQYF. CDR3 sequence (DNA): TGTGCCATCAGTGAGTCGACGGACTACGAGCAGTACTTC.

The rearrangement links TRBV18 to TRBJ2-7, with D possibly matching TRBD1 (6 bases). The CDR3 has 13 amino acids. Germline CDR1 is KGHSH and CDR2 is LQKENI. Trimming cost V 5 bases and J 3 bases, with 11 bases left between them. The CDR3 DNA reads as TGTGCCAGCTCAAAGACAGGTAGCTACGAGCAGTACTTC. Protein: CASSKTGSYEQYF.

The chain recombines TRBV9 with TRBJ1-4; no firm D call. Germline V gene sequence: CDR1 SGDLS, CDR2 YYNGEE. Trimming pared 0 bases from V and 7 bases from J, leaving 1 base between. The CDR3 covers 11 residues. The CDR3 DNA reads TGTGCCAGCAGCGTAGGTGAAAAACTGTTTTTT. Residues: CASSVGEKLFF.

The chain couples TRBV13 to TRBJ2-5; 8 bases are a match to TRBD2. CDR1 is PRHDT, CDR2 FYEKMQ, per germline (reference sequence). V shed 2 bases, J shed 0 bases, and the junction held 5 bases outside the gene matches. The CDR3 runs to 16 residues. CDR3 amino acids: CASSLRAGGYQETQYF. Written as DNA, the CDR3 is TGTGCCAGCAGCTTAAGGGCGGGGGGATACCAAGAGACCCAGTACTTC.

This chain links TRBV2 with TRBJ1-6, with D perhaps matching TRBD1 (6 bases). Germline V gene lookup returns CDR1 SNHLY and CDR2 FYNNEI. Trimming removed 10 bases from V and 10 bases from J, with 17 bases in between. The CDR3 spans 13 residues. The CDR3 DNA reads as TGTGCCACACTACAGGGTGGGGGATCACCCCTCCACTTT. Protein product: CATLQGGGSPLHF. Drawing the rest from reference TRBV2 and TRBJ1-6, the complete variable domain is EPEVTQTPSHQVTQMGQEVILRCVPISNHLYFYWYRQILGQKVEFLVSFYNNEISEKSEIFDDQFSVERPDGSNFTLKIRSTKLEDSAMYFCATLQGGGSPLHFGNGTRLTVT.

The CDR3 nucleotides read TGTGCCAGCAGCTTAGGAGTAAGGAGGAACACCGGGGAGCTGTTTTTT. Its translation is CASSLGVRRNTGELFF. The V and J genes are TRBV5-4 and TRBJ2-2; D ambiguous. From germline, CDR1 is SGHNT and CDR2 YYREEE (reference sequence). The CDR3 covers 16 residues. Trimming stripped 2 bases from V and 1 base from J, with 12 bases between.

This chain connects TRBV18 to TRBJ2-7, with TRBD1 identical over 8 bases. J lost 7 bases, V lost 3 bases, and 8 bases had no gene match. The CDR3 is made up of 14 amino acids. CDR1 is KGHSH and CDR2 is LQKENI in the germline V gene. This CDR3 reads CASSPSGQGREQYF. The CDR3, as DNA: TGTGCCAGCTCACCTTCAGGACAGGGACGGGAGCAGTACTTC.

V and J are TRBV7-8 and TRBJ2-7, with TRBD2 matching over 9 bases. There are 15 residues in the CDR3. The germline gives CDR1 SGHVS, CDR2 FQNEAQ. J was trimmed by 3 bases and V by 6 bases; bases with no gene match: 9. CDR3 nucleotide sequence: TGTGCCAGCAGTAGGCAGCGGGAGGCCTTCTACGAGCAGTACTTC. It is translated as CASSRQREAFYEQYF.

This rearrangement joins TRBV5-1 to TRBJ1-2, with 8 positions matching TRBD1. Trimming at V came to 2 bases and at J to 8 bases, leaving 17 bases not matched to a gene. CDR1 and CDR2 from the germline V gene are SGHRS and YFSETQ. This CDR3 has 17 amino acids. CDR3 sequence: CASSFSTGDGFKGGYTF. The DNA for the CDR3 is TGCGCCAGCAGCTTTTCGACAGGGGACGGGTTCAAAGGAGGCTACACCTTC.

V is TRBV18 and J is TRBJ1-1; D is ambiguous. The V end was cut by 2 bases, the J end by 1 base, with 8 bases between. CDR3 size: 14 residues. The germline gives CDR1 KGHSH, CDR2 LQKENI. CDR3 region: CASSPGSSNTEAFF. In nucleotides, the CDR3 is TGTGCCAGCTCACCAGGGTCTTCGAACACTGAAGCTTTCTTT.

The rearrangement uses TRBV6-5 and TRBJ1-5; D is uncertain. Germline values: CDR1 MNHEY, CDR2 SVGAGI. The CDR3 consists of 13 residues. Trimming took off 0 bases at V and 8 bases at J, with 8 bases between the two ends. The CDR3 is CASSYSITEPQHF. The CDR3 bases are TGTGCCAGCAGTTACTCGATAACGGAGCCCCAGCATTTT.